The present T cell receptor beta chain was sequenced within a study of high-grade serous ovarian cancer treatment subgroups. Notes on the study in general: Bulk tumor TCR sequencing gave no spatial information.

Here immunoSEQ multiplex PCR was the method, and the copy in TCRdb shows in-frame clones only, minus some. Of some 40,000 clones listed, around three quarters are singletons. Tumor samples were taken before definitive surgery or chemotherapy. This clone has just a few counts. Its antigen is undetermined. Germline CDR1 and CDR2: LGHNA and YSLEER. V gave up 1 base and J gave up 7 bases, with 10 bases separating them. This CDR3 has 13 amino acids. The chain carries TRBV4-3 and TRBJ1-2; D not resolved. The receptor comes from a human donor with high-grade serous ovarian cancer. Sequencing input: tumor tissue. CDR3 residues: CASSQGTWSGYTF. CDR3 nucleotides: TGCGCCAGCAGCCAAGGGACTTGGAGTGGCTACACCTTC.